This T cell receptor (beta chain) stems from a study of monozygotic twins with inflammatory bowel disease. Using eight separate reactions per sample, the authors generated cDNA. Both TCRalpha and TCRbeta cDNA were subjected to two nested PCRs lasting about 17 and 10 cycles. Reprocessing the 5' RACE reads, TCRdb reports a single entry for every CDR3 protein and omits DNA. The sample totals roughly 320,000 distinct CDR3 sequences. The receptor was isolated from a human donor with ulcerative colitis or Crohn's disease, or a healthy co-twin of an affected twin (not recorded which). The source material was blood.

This CDR3 is CASSLQAGDTEAFF. The chain employs TRBV7-3 and TRBJ1-1; the D call of TRBD1 rests on TCRdb alone, since no DNA is present to check it. Germline CDR1 reads SGHTA; CDR2 reads FQGTGA. The CDR3 runs to 14 residues.